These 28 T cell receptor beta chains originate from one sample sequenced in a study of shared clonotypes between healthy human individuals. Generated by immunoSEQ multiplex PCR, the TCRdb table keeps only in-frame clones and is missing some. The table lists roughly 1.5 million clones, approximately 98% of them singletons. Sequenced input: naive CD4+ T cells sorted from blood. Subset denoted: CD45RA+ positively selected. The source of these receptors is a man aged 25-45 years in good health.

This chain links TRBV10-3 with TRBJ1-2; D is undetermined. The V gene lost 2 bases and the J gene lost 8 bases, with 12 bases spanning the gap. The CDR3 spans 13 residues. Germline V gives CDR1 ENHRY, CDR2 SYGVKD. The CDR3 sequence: CAISEERRKGYTF. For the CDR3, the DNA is TGTGCCATCAGTGAGGAGCGACGTAAAGGCTACACCTTC.

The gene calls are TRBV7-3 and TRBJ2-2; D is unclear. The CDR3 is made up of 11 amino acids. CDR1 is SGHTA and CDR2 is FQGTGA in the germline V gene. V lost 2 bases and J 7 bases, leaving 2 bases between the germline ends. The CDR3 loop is CASSLHGELFF. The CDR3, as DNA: TGTGCCAGCAGCTTACACGGGGAGCTGTTTTTT. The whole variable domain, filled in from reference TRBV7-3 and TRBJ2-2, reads GAGVSQTPSNKVTEKGKYVELRCDPISGHTALYWYRQSLGQGPEFLIYFQGTGAADDSGLPNDRFFAVRPEGSVSTLKIQRTERGDSAVYLCASSLHGELFFGEGSRLTVL.

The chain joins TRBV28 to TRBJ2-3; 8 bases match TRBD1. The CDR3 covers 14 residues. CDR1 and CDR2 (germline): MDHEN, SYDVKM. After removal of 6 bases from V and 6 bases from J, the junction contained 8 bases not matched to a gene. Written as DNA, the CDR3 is TGTGCCAGCAGCCGGGGACAGGTCGGTGATACGCAGTATTTT. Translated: CASSRGQVGDTQYF. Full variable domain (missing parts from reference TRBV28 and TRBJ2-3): DVKVTQSSRYLVKRTGEKVFLECVQDMDHENMFWYRQDPGLGLRLIYFSYDVKMKEKGDIPEGYSVSREKKERFSLILESASTNQTSMYLCASSRGQVGDTQYFGPGTRLTVL.

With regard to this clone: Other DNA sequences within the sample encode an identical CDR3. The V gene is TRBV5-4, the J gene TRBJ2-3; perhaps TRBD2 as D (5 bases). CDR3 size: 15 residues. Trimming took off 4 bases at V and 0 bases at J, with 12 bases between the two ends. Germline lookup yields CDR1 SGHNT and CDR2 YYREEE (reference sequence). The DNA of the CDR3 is TGTGCCAGCAGCCTAGAGGCGGGCAGCACAGATACGCAGTATTTT. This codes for CASSLEAGSTDTQYF.

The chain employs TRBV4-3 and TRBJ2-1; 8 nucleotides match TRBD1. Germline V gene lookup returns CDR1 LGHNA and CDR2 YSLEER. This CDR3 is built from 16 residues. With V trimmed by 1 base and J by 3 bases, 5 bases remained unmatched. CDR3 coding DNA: TGCGCCAGCAGCCAAGCGAAAACAGGGGGCTACAATGAGCAGTTCTTC. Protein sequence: CASSQAKTGGYNEQFF.

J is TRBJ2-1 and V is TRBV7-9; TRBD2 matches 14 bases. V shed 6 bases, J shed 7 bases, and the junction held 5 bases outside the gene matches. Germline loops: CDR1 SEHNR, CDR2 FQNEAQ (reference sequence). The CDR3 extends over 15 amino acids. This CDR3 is CASSPGLAGANEQFF. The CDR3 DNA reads TGTGCCAGCAGTCCGGGACTAGCGGGAGCGAATGAGCAGTTCTTC.

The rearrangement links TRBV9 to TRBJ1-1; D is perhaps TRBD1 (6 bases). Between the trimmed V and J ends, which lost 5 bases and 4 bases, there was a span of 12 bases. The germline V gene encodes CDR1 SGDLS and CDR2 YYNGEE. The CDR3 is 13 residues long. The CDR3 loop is CASSTGSTTEAFF. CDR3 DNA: TGTGCCAGCAGTACAGGGTCCACCACTGAAGCTTTCTTT.

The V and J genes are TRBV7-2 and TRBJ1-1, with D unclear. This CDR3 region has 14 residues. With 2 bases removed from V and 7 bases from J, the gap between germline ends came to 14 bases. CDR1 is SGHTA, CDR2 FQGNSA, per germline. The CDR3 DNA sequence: TGTGCCAGCAGCTTACTACCATCCGGCCTTGAAGCTTTCTTT. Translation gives CASSLLPSGLEAFF.

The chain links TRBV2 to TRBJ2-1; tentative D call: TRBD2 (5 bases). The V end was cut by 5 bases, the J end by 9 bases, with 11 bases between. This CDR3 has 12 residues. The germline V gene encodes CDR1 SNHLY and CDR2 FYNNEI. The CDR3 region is CASSSSRTEQFF. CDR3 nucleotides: TGTGCCAGCAGTTCTAGCCGGACTGAGCAGTTCTTC.

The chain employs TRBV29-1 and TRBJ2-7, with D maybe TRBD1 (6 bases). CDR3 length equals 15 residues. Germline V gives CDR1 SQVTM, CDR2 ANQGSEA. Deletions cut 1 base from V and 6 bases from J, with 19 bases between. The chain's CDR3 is CSVEGGPGEEGEQYF. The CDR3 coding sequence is TGCAGCGTTGAAGGGGGTCCAGGGGAAGAGGGCGAGCAGTACTTC.

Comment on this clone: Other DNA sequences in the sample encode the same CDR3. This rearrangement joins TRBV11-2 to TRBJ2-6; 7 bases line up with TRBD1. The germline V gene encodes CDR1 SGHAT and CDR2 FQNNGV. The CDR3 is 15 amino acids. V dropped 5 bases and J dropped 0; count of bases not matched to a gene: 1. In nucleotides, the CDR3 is TGTGCCAGCAGCAGACAGGGCTCTGGGGCCAACGTCCTGACTTTC. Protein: CASSRQGSGANVLTF.

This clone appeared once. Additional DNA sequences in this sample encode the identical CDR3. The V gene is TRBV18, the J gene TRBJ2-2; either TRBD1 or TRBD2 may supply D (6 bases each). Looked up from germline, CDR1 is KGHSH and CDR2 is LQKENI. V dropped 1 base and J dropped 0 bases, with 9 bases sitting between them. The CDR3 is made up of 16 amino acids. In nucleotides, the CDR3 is TGTGCCAGCTCACCACTAGGGGGGACGAACACCGGGGAGCTGTTTTTT. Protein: CASSPLGGTNTGELFF.

CDR3 DNA: TGCGCCAGCAGCTTACCGGGACCGGACTATGGCTACACCTTC. It yields the protein CASSLPGPDYGYTF. The chain employs TRBV5-1 and TRBJ1-2, with D perhaps matching TRBD1 (5 bases). CDR1 is SGHRS, CDR2 YFSETQ, per germline. This CDR3 has 14 residues. V lost 2 bases, J lost 3 bases, and 11 bases lay in between.

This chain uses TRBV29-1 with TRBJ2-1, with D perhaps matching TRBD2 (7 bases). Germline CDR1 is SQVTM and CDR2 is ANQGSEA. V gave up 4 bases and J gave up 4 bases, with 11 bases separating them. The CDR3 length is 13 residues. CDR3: CSVARGGYNEQFF. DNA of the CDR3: TGCAGCGTTGCGAGGGGGGGATACAATGAGCAGTTCTTC.

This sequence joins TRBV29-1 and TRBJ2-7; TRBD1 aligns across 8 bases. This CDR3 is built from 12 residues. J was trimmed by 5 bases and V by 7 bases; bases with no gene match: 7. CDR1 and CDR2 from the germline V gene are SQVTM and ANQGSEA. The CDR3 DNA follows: TGCAGCGCCGGACAGGGTCTCGACGAGCAGTACTTC. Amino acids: CSAGQGLDEQYF.

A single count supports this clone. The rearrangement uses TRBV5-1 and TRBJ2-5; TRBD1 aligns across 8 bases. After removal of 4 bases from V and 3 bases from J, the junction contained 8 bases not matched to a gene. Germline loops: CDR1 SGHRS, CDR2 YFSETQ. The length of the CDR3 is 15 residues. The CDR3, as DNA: TGCGCCAGCAGCCAAACCGGGACAGGAGAAGAGACCCAGTACTTC. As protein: CASSQTGTGEETQYF. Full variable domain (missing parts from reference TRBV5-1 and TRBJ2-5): KAGVTQTPRYLIKTRGQQVTLSCSPISGHRSVSWYQQTPGQGLQFLFEYFSETQRNKGNFPGRFSGRQFSNSRSEMNVSTLELGDSALYLCASSQTGTGEETQYFGPGTRLLVL.

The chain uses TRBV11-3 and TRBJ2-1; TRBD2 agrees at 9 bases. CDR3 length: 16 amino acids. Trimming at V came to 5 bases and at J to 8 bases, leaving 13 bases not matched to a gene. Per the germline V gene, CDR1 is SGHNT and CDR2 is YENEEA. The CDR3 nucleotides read TGTGCCAGCAGCCGAGGGGGCGGGAGGGCCGGATATGAGCAGTTCTTC. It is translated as CASSRGGGRAGYEQFF. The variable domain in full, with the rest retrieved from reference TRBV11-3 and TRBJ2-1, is EAGVVQSPRYKIIEKKQPVAFWCNPISGHNTLYWYLQNLGQGPELLIRYENEEAVDDSQLPKDRFSAERLKGVDSTLKIQPAELGDSAVYLCASSRGGGRAGYEQFFGPGTRLTVL.

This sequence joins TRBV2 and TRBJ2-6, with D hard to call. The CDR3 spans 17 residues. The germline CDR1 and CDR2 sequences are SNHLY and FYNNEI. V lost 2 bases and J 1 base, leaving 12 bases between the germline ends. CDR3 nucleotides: TGTGCCAGCAGTGAATGGGGTCTGGGGTCTGGGGCCAACGTCCTGACTTTC. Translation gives CASSEWGLGSGANVLTF.

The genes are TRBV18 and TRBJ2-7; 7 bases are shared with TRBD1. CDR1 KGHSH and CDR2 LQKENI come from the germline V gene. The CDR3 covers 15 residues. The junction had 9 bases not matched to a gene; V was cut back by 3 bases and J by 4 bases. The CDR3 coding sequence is TGTGCCAGCTCACCTTTAGGGACAGAAATATACGAGCAGTACTTC. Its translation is CASSPLGTEIYEQYF.

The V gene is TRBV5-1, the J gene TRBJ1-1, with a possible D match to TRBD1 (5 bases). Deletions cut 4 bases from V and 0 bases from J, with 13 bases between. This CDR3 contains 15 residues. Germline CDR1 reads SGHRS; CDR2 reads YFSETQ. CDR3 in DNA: TGCGCCAGCAGCCGTTCGGGACTCCTGAACACTGAAGCTTTCTTT. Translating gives CASSRSGLLNTEAFF.

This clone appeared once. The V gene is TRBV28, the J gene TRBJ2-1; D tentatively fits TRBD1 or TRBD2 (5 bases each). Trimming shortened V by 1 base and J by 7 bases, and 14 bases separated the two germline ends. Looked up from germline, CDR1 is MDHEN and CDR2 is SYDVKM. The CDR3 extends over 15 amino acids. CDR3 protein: CASSLYVGEGNEQFF. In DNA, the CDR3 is TGTGCCAGCAGTTTATACGTGGGAGAGGGGAATGAGCAGTTCTTC.

CDR3 coding DNA: TGTGCCACCAGCAACGTTCTGACTAGCGGGAGGCAGAGCTCCTACAATGAGCAGTTCTTC. Translated, it gives CATSNVLTSGRQSSYNEQFF. The gene calls are TRBV15 and TRBJ2-1, with 13 positions matching TRBD2. This CDR3 is built from 20 residues. Per the germline V gene, CDR1 is LNHNV and CDR2 is YYDKDF (reference sequence). Trimming at V came to 4 bases and at J to 0 bases, leaving 12 bases not matched to a gene.

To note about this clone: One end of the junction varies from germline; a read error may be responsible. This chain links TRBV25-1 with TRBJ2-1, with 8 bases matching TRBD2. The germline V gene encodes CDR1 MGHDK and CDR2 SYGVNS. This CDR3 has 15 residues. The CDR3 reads CASSEWRGAREMRVF. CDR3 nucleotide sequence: TGTGCCAGCAGTGAATGGCGGGGGGCGCGGGAGATGCGGGTCTTC.

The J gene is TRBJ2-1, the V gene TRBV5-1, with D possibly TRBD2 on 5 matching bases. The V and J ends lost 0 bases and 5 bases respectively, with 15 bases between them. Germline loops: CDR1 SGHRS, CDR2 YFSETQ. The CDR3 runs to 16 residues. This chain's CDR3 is CASSLGKGSGNNEQFF. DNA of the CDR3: TGCGCCAGCAGCTTGGGTAAGGGATCGGGAAACAATGAGCAGTTCTTC.

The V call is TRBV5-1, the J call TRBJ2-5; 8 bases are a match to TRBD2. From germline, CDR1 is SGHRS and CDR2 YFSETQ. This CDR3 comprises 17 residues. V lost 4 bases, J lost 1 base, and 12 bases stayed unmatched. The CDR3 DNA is TGCGCCAGCAGCCCGGGGACTAGAGGGAGGGCCCAAGAGACCCAGTACTTC. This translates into CASSPGTRGRAQETQYF.

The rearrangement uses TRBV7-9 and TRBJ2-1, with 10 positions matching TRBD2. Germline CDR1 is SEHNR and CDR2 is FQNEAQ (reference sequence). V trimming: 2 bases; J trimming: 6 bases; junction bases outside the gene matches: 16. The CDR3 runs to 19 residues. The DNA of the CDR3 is TGTGCCAGCAGCTTACGAATTTCTATTTCGGGACTAGCGCGCAATGAGCAGTTCTTC. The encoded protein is CASSLRISISGLARNEQFF.

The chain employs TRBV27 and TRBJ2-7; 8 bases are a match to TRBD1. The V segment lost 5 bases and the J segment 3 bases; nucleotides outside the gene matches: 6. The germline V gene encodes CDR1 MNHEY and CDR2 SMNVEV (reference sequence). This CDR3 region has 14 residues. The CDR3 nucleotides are TGTGCCAGCAGTATACAGGGGGTGAGCTACGAGCAGTACTTC. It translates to CASSIQGVSYEQYF.

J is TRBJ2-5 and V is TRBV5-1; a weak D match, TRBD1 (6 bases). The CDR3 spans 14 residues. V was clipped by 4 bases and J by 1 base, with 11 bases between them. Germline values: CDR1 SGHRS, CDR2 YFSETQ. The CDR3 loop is CASSARDTQETQYF. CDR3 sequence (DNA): TGCGCCAGCAGCGCACGGGACACCCAAGAGACCCAGTACTTC.